A selection of T cell receptor beta chains follows, all from one sample in a study of CD8+ T cells in alopecia areata. Method: immunoSEQ multiplex PCR; TCRdb's copy keeps in-frame clones and lacks some. The data hold under 200,000 clones, with less than 70% observed a single time. This sample comprised CD4+ T cells sorted from blood, obtained at week 4, from a patient treated with tofacitinib. These receptors came from a human donor with alopecia areata. The CDR3 runs from the conserved cysteine through the conserved F or W. Fields, in order: clone size, D gene, J gene, V gene, CDR3 DNA, CDR3 protein. D genes are given only for firm matches. The listing skips clone size in some rows; elsewhere it reads once, few, many or a size class.

.,TRBD2,TRBJ2-7,TRBV15,TGTGCCACCAGCAGAGATGGCGGGGGCTCCTACGAGCAGTACTTC,CATSRDGGGSYEQYF
.,.,TRBJ2-3,TRBV5-6,TGTGCCAGCAGCTTGGACCCTAGGAGGGTGACAGATACGCAGTATTTT,CASSLDPRRVTDTQYF
few,.,TRBJ2-3,TRBV29-1,TGCAGCGTTGAAGAGGGATCTTCAGATACGCAGTATTTT,CSVEEGSSDTQYF
.,.,TRBJ2-1,TRBV27,TGTGCCAGCAGTCACCCAGGGGCAGAGCAGTTCTTC,CASSHPGAEQFF
few,TRBD1,TRBJ1-2,TRBV30,TGTGCCTGGAGTGGCGAGGGGGCGCATGGCTACACCTTC,CAWSGEGAHGYTF
few,TRBD2,TRBJ2-7,TRBV7-9,TGTGCCAGCAGCTTAGCGGGACTAGATATCAACGAGCAGTACTTC,CASSLAGLDINEQYF
few,TRBD1,TRBJ2-7,TRBV29-1,TGCAGCGGTGGACAGGGAGCGGACGAGCAGTACTTC,CSGGQGADEQYF
once,.,TRBJ1-2,TRBV30,TGTGCCTGGAGTTTGCGCACTAACTATGGCTACACCTTC,CAWSLRTNYGYTF
.,TRBD2,TRBJ2-5,TRBV25-1,TGTGCCAGCAGTGAATCCGGGAGGGCCGGAATACAAGAGACCCAATACTTC,CASSESGRAGIQETQYF
few,.,TRBJ2-7,TRBV29-1,TGCAGCGTTGGGGACTACGAGCAGTACTTC,CSVGDYEQYF
.,TRBD1,TRBJ2-7,TRBV7-2,TGTGCCAGCAGCGCTCGACAGGGCAGGATTTACGAGCAGTACTTC,CASSARQGRIYEQYF
.,.,TRBJ1-2,TRBV29-1,TGCAGCGTTGTCTACACAGGGGGCTACACCTTC,CSVVYTGGYTF
.,TRBD2,TRBJ2-7,TRBV6-5,TGTGCCAGCAGTTTGACTAGCGGGGGGGCCCACGAGCAGTACTTC,CASSLTSGGAHEQYF
.,.,TRBJ2-7,TRBV6-1,TGTGCCAGCAGTAGGGAACTAATAACCTCCTACGAGCAGTACTTC,CASSRELITSYEQYF
.,.,TRBJ2-7,TRBV29-1,TGCAGCGTGAGGGGTGGACATTCGGCCTACGAGCAGTACTTC,CSVRGGHSAYEQYF
.,TRBD1,TRBJ2-4,TRBV4-1,TGCGCCAGCAGCCAAGGGACCGGGACAGCGACCCCCAAAAACATTCAGTACTTC,CASSQGTGTATPKNIQYF
few,.,TRBJ1-1,TRBV5-6,TGTGCCAGCAGCTCATTTAACATCCAAGGAACTGAAGCTTTCTTT,CASSSFNIQGTEAFF
few,.,TRBJ2-3,TRBV29-1,TGCAGCGTTGTGACTCCCACGGACAACACGCAGTATTTT,CSVVTPTDNTQYF
few,.,TRBJ2-5,TRBV29-1,TGCAGCGGGCTGACAACGGAGACCCAGTACTTC,CSGLTTETQYF
.,.,TRBJ2-1,TRBV2,TGTGCCACCAAGGGACAGCAGTTCTTC,CATKGQQFF
.,.,TRBJ2-7,TRBV10-3,TGTGCCATCAGTGAGTCGACAGCAGCCTACGAGCAGTACTTC,CAISESTAAYEQYF
.,.,TRBJ1-6,TRBV7-2,TGTGCCAGCAGCGAAGGGCTGAATTCACCCCTCCACTTT,CASSEGLNSPLHF
.,TRBD2,TRBJ2-3,TRBV5-1,TGCGCCAGCACCGTAGCGGGGGGCCTCACAGATACGCAGTATTTT,CASTVAGGLTDTQYF
.,.,TRBJ2-7,TRBV7-3,TGTGCCAGCAGCTCCACCACAGGAACCTACGAGCAGTACTTC,CASSSTTGTYEQYF
medium-sized,.,TRBJ1-5,TRBV6-1,TGTGCCAGCAGTGAATGGCCAATGACAGGATTAGTCAATCAGCCCCAGCATTTT,CASSEWPMTGLVNQPQHF
.,TRBD2,TRBJ2-3,TRBV18,TGTGCCAGCTCACCGGGAAGGAAGCGGGGATGGGCAGATACGCAGTATTTT,CASSPGRKRGWADTQYF
few,.,TRBJ1-1,TRBV7-9,TGTGCCAGCAGCCCCTTTCTCGTGAACACTGAAGCTTTCTTT,CASSPFLVNTEAFF
.,.,TRBJ1-3,TRBV30,TGTGCCTGGAGTGTACGTGGCGTCAGAGCTCTCCACCGCGACTCTGGAAACACCATATATTTT,CAWSVRGVRALHRDSGNTIYF
.,.,TRBJ1-1,TRBV7-2,TGTGCCAGCAGCTTGCAGCGTTTGAACACTGAAGCTTTCTTT,CASSLQRLNTEAFF
few,.,TRBJ2-1,TRBV29-1,TGCAGCGTAGACAAGTATTTTGACCATGAGCAGTTCTTC,CSVDKYFDHEQFF
few,.,TRBJ1-1,TRBV6-5,TGTGCCAGCAGCCAGGGACGTATAGGTGAAGCTTTCTTT,CASSQGRIGEAFF
.,.,TRBJ1-4,TRBV30,TGTGCCTGGAGTGTAGGTAGAGAAAAACTGTTTTTT,CAWSVGREKLFF
.,.,TRBJ2-1,TRBV9,TGTGCCAGCAGCGCCCGCTCGGGGGCCTCACTATACAATGAGCAGTTCTTC,CASSARSGASLYNEQFF
.,.,TRBJ2-7,TRBV1,TGCACCAGCAGCCTTCGGGGCAAGTCCTTCTACGAGCAGTACTTC,CTSSLRGKSFYEQYF
.,TRBD2,TRBJ2-1,TRBV30,TGTGCCAGGAATAGCGGGGGCTACAATGAGCAGTTCTTC,CARNSGGYNEQFF
.,.,TRBJ1-2,TRBV4-2,TGTGCCAGCAGCCAAGGACCCTTGGGCTATGGCTACACCTTC,CASSQGPLGYGYTF
.,.,TRBJ1-5,TRBV19,TGTGCCAGTAACCAGTGGGATCAGCCCCAGCATTTT,CASNQWDQPQHF
.,.,TRBJ2-3,TRBV19,TGTGCCAGTAGCGCCCAGGAGATCGCATCCAATACGCAGTATTTT,CASSAQEIASNTQYF
.,.,TRBJ2-3,TRBV30,TGTGCCTGGAGTGTAGAGGGGGGCACAGATACGCAGTATTTT,CAWSVEGGTDTQYF
.,TRBD1,TRBJ2-1,TRBV6-1,TGTGCCAGCAGCCCGGGACAGGGGATCGATGAGCAGTTCTTC,CASSPGQGIDEQFF
.,TRBD1,TRBJ2-3,TRBV7-8,TGTGCCAGCAGCACCCTCCGGGACAGGTCCACAGATACGCAGTATTTT,CASSTLRDRSTDTQYF
.,.,TRBJ2-2,TRBV30,TGTGCCTGGACTTCCTCTAGGGGACTCACCACCGGGGAGCTGTTTTTT,CAWTSSRGLTTGELFF
.,TRBD1,TRBJ1-3,TRBV5-4,TGTGCCAGCAGCTTGGGACAGGGCAGATCTGGAAACACCATATATTTT,CASSLGQGRSGNTIYF
.,.,TRBJ2-6,TRBV5-4,TGTGCCAGCAGCAAATCTGGGGCCAACGTCCTGACTTTC,CASSKSGANVLTF
.,.,TRBJ2-1,TRBV6-5,TGTGCCAGCAGGACGCAGCTACAGGGACATGAGCAGTTCTTC,CASRTQLQGHEQFF
.,.,TRBJ2-7,TRBV7-6,TGTGCCAGCAGCTTAGCCAGCCACGAGCAGTACTTC,CASSLASHEQYF
.,TRBD1,TRBJ1-2,TRBV14,TGTGCCAGCAGCCGGGACAGGGGGGTCTATGGCTACACCTTC,CASSRDRGVYGYTF
.,.,TRBJ1-5,TRBV9,TGTGCCAGCAGCGGACGACAGGATAGTCAGCCCCAGCATTTT,CASSGRQDSQPQHF
.,.,TRBJ2-2,TRBV7-3,TGTGCCAGCAGCAACAGGGTTAGCGGGGAGCTGTTTTTT,CASSNRVSGELFF
few,.,TRBJ1-1,TRBV20-1,TGCAGTGCTGGTACAGGAGAAGCTTTCTTT,CSAGTGEAFF
.,.,TRBJ2-3,TRBV18,TGTGCCAGCTCACCACGCACAGATACGCAGTATTTT,CASSPRTDTQYF
few,TRBD2,TRBJ2-3,TRBV9,TGTGCCAGCAGCGCCCGGCTAGCGGGGGGAGGAACTAGCACAGATACGCAGTATTTT,CASSARLAGGGTSTDTQYF
few,TRBD1,TRBJ2-7,TRBV5-4,TGTGCCAGCAGTGGGGGACAGGGGAGATACGAGCAGTACTTC,CASSGGQGRYEQYF
.,TRBD1,TRBJ1-5,TRBV7-2,TGTGCCAGCAGCTTAGCTGCAGGGGGCGGTCAGCCCCAGCATTTT,CASSLAAGGGQPQHF